This entry concerns a single T cell receptor beta chain. Its antigen is currently unknown. The PCR made use of 60 Vbeta and 13 Jbeta primers. TCRdb keeps only in-frame clones here, not all; method: immunoSEQ multiplex PCR. The sample records around 130,000 clones, approximately 78% being singletons. Per the germline V gene, CDR1 is SGHVS and CDR2 is FQNEAQ. CDR3 length: 13 amino acids. Trimming took 5 bases from V and 8 from J, leaving 13 bases between them. This specimen belongs to a study of cytomegalovirus exposure and HLA in healthy donors. Notes on the study in general: In vitro, three CMV-associated chains proved specific for CMV antigens. The listing of approximately 160 TCR beta chains classed them as cytomegalovirus-associated. Reported results showed that the classifier diagnosed cytomegalovirus status with high specificity and sensitivity. A later analysis found TCR association rates differed by HLA locus, highest for DRB1 and lowest for HLA-C.

The rearrangement uses TRBV7-8 and TRBJ2-1, with a possible D match to TRBD1 (5 bases). This clonotype was sampled from a human donor in good health. The sample was PBMCs. The CDR3 protein is CASSPPQGYEQFF. The CDR3 DNA reads as TGTGCCAGCAGCCCCCCCCAGGGCTATGAGCAGTTCTTC.